The clone carrying this T cell receptor (beta chain) showed up just once. Its target is not known. Produced via immunoSEQ multiplex PCR; TCRdb's table is partial and in-frame only. The repertoire holds about 130,000 clones, with roughly 90% as singletons. The data belong to a study of T cell responses to AZD1222 COVID-19 vaccine. Study-wide results and caveats: Baseline testing showed seropositivity in only six AZD1222 recipients. Repertoire sampling was restricted to post-peak T cell response timepoints. Targets within unmutated variant regions were reportedly found for nearly half of spike-specific TCRs.

This CDR3 is built from 14 residues. Germline values: CDR1 KGHSH, CDR2 LQKENI. The J segment lost 1 base and the V segment lost 4 bases, leaving 3 bases of the junction unmatched. The sequence was obtained from an adult in good health. The chain employs TRBV18 and TRBJ2-5; 7 nucleotides line up with TRBD1. This specimen consisted of peripheral blood, obtained on day 0 of AZD1222 vaccination. CDR3 region: CASSHGTAQETQYF. DNA of the CDR3: TGTGCCAGCTCACACGGGACAGCCCAAGAGACCCAGTACTTC.